The T cell receptor (beta chain) under discussion was sequenced for a study of T cell clonotyping in hematopoietic cell transplantation. Time point described: recipient sample about 28 days before transplant, after cytoreduction. Per germline, CDR1 MNHNY and CDR2 SVGAGI (reference sequence). The CDR3 extends over 12 amino acids. The V gene end was trimmed by 7 bases and the J gene end by 4 bases; junction bases not matched to a gene: 4. The repertoire was sequenced with immunoSEQ multiplex PCR; TCRdb's copy has only in-frame clones and lacks some. The sample shows fewer than 15,000 clones, around four fifths of them seen only once.

The chain is built from TRBV6-6 and TRBJ2-7; 7 bases are shared with TRBD1. The sequenced sample was peripheral blood mononuclear cells, obtained before stem cell transplant. The sequence was collected from a man aged 55 to 69 with acute myeloid leukemia. Some clones in this sample may be carry-over from other donors' samples. The CDR3 reads CASTPTGYEQYF. The CDR3, as DNA: TGTGCCAGCACCCCGACAGGGTACGAGCAGTACTTC.